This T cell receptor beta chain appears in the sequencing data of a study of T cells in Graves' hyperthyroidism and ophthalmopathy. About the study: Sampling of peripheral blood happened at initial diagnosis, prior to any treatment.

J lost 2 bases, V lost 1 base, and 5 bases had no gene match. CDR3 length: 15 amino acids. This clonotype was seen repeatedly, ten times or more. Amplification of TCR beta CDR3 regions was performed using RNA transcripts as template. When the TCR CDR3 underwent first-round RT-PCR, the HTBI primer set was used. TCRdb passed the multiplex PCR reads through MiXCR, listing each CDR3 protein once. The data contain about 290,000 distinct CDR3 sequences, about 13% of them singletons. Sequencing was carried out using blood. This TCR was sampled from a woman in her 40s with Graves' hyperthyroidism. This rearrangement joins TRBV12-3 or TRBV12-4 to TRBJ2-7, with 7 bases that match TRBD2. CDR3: CASSLVAGEPYEQYF. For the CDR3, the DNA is TGTGCCAGCAGTTTAGTGGCGGGGGAGCCCTACGAGCAGTACTTC.